Listed below are T cell receptor beta chains from one sample, sequenced in a study of PD-1 blockade in classical Hodgkin lymphoma. Only in-frame clones appear in the TCRdb table, and some are missing; sequencing was by immunoSEQ multiplex PCR. The table includes about 94,000 clones, approximately 89% detected once. The sample in question was peripheral blood mononuclear cells (PBMCs), obtained before the second cycle of nivolumab. Receptors originate from a human donor with classical Hodgkin lymphoma. CDR3s leave out the opening cysteine and the closing phenylalanine or tryptophan.

J gene: TRBJ2-5; V gene: TRBV5-1; CDR3 protein: ASSFGTSGRGETQY
J gene: TRBJ1-5; V gene: TRBV18; CDR3 protein: ASSTLPRQDNQPQH
J gene: TRBJ2-1; V gene: TRBV2; CDR3 protein: ASSFHRDSNNEQF
J gene: TRBJ1-6; V gene: TRBV6-5; CDR3 protein: ASSRDKTRSPLH
J gene: TRBJ1-2; V gene: TRBV5-6; CDR3 protein: ASRARDRVNYGYT
J gene: TRBJ2-7; V gene: TRBV7-2; CDR3 protein: ASSLAGLVYYEQY
J gene: TRBJ1-4; V gene: TRBV5-1; CDR3 protein: ASSFLQGAQEKLF
J gene: TRBJ2-5; V gene: TRBV28; CDR3 protein: ASSPGETQY
J gene: TRBJ2-7; V gene: TRBV28; CDR3 protein: ASSLSDLSSYEQY
J gene: TRBJ2-3; V gene: TRBV5-8; CDR3 protein: ASSLGDTQY
J gene: TRBJ2-1; V gene: TRBV19; CDR3 protein: ASSFSSGGYNEQF
J gene: TRBJ2-5; V gene: TRBV6-1; CDR3 protein: ASGQGLAGEETQY
J gene: TRBJ1-1; V gene: TRBV28; CDR3 protein: ASSRSLPGQGD
J gene: TRBJ1-1; V gene: TRBV6-5; CDR3 protein: ASSYSRGPNTEAF
J gene: TRBJ1-6; V gene: TRBV14; CDR3 protein: ASSQDWLAPLH
J gene: TRBJ1-1; V gene: TRBV28; CDR3 protein: ASRTGQWNIFEAF
J gene: TRBJ2-3; V gene: TRBV29-1; CDR3 protein: SVVPGFRSTDTQY
J gene: TRBJ2-5; V gene: TRBV7-2; CDR3 protein: ASSLDGEETQY
J gene: TRBJ2-1; V gene: TRBV5-1; CDR3 protein: ASSLQGYEQF
J gene: TRBJ2-1; V gene: TRBV4-1; CDR3 protein: ASSQEGTGANEQF
J gene: TRBJ2-7; V gene: TRBV6-6; CDR3 protein: ASRTGGSYEQY
J gene: TRBJ1-1; V gene: TRBV5-4; CDR3 protein: ASSLRGPRPEAF
J gene: TRBJ2-1; V gene: TRBV7-9; CDR3 protein: ASSPGTEYNEQF
J gene: TRBJ2-1; V gene: TRBV9; CDR3 protein: ASSVYGLSGNEQF
J gene: TRBJ2-1; V gene: TRBV19; CDR3 protein: ASSRTYLISYNEQF
J gene: TRBJ1-4; V gene: TRBV29-1; CDR3 protein: SATGTGEKLF
J gene: TRBJ2-5; V gene: TRBV30; CDR3 protein: AWGAGTMYQETQY
J gene: TRBJ2-7; V gene: TRBV10-3; CDR3 protein: AISESYYEQY
J gene: TRBJ2-1; V gene: TRBV18; CDR3 protein: ASSPDNEQF
J gene: TRBJ2-7; V gene: TRBV4-1; CDR3 protein: ASSQDSSGGARSYEQY
J gene: TRBJ2-5; V gene: TRBV28; CDR3 protein: ASVARGETQY
J gene: TRBJ1-6; V gene: TRBV4-1; CDR3 protein: ASSQDSAGTNSPLH
J gene: TRBJ2-7; V gene: TRBV7-9; CDR3 protein: ASSLSGQGGEQY